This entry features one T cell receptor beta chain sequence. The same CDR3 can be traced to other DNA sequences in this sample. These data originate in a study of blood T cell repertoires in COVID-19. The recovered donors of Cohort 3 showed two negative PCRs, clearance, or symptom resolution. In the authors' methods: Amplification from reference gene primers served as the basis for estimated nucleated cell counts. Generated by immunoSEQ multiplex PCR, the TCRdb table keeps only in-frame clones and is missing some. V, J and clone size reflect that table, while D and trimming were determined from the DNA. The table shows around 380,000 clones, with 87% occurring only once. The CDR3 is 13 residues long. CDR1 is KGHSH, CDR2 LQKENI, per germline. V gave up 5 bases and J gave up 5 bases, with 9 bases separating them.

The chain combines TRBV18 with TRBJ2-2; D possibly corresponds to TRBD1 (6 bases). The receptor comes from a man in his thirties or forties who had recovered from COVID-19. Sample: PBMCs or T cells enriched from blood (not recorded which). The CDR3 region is CASSSQGTGELFF. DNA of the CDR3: TGTGCCAGCTCATCTCAGGGGACCGGGGAGCTGTTTTTT.